A single TCR beta chain is shown here with its context. V was pared by 5 bases and J by 5 bases, with 15 bases between. Germline values: CDR1 SGHNT, CDR2 YENEEA. The CDR3 has 15 amino acids. The record originates from a study of blood T cells in healthy people across ages. It was with a sample-barcoded 5' primer and a J-beta primer mix that a second PCR of roughly 7 to 12 cycles was run. A single record per CDR3 protein comes from TCRdb applying MiXCR to the 5' RACE reads. The repertoire has fewer than 700,000 distinct CDR3 sequences, around 41% of them found once; the top ten carry about 32%. The chain has TRBV11-3 and TRBJ2-2; tentatively, D is TRBD1 (6 bases). The source is an elderly man in good health. The sample comprised blood. The chain's CDR3 is CASSSLRGTTGELFF. The CDR3 DNA is TGTGCCAGCAGCAGCCTCAGGGGTACGACCGGGGAGCTGTTTTTT.